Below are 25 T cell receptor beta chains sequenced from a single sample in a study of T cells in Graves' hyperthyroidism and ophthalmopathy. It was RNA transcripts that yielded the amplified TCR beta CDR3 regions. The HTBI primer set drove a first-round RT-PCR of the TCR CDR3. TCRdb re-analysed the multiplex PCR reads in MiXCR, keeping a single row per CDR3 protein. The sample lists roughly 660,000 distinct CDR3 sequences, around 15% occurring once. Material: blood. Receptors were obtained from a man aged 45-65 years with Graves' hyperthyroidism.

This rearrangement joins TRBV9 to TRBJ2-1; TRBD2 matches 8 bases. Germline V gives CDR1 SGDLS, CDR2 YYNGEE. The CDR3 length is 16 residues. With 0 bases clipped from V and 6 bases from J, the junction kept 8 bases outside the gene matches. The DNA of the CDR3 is TGTGCCAGCAGCGTAGTGTTTACTAGCGGACGCAATGAGCAGTTCTTC. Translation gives CASSVVFTSGRNEQFF.

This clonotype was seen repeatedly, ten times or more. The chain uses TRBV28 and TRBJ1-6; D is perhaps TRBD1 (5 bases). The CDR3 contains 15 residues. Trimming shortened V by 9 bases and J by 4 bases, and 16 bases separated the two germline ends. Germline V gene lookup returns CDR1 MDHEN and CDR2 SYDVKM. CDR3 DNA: TGTGCCAGTCTGACGGGGGGTGGGTATAATTCACCCCTCCACTTT. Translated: CASLTGGGYNSPLHF.

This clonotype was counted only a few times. CDR3: CATSDKQGLRPQHF. DNA for the CDR3: TGTGCCACCAGTGATAAGCAGGGATTGAGGCCCCAGCATTTT. This chain uses TRBV24-1 with TRBJ1-5, with D perhaps matching TRBD1 (5 bases). CDR3 size: 14 residues. Trimming shortened V by 3 bases and J by 9 bases, and 14 bases separated the two germline ends. The V gene's germline CDR1 is KGHDR and CDR2 SFDVKD.

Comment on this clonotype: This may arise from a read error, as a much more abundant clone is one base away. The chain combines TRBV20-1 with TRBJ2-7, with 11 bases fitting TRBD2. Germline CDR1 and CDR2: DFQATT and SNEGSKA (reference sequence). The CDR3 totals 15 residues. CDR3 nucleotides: TGCAGTACTAGGCCCCTAGCGGGAGGATTCTACGAGCAGTACTTC. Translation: CSTRPLAGGFYEQYF.

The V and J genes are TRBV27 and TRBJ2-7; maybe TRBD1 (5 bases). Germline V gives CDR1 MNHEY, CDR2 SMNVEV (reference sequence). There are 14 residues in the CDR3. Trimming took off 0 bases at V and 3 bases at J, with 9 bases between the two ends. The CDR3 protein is CASSLSDTYYEQYF. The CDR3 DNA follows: TGTGCCAGCAGTTTATCGGACACTTACTACGAGCAGTACTTC.

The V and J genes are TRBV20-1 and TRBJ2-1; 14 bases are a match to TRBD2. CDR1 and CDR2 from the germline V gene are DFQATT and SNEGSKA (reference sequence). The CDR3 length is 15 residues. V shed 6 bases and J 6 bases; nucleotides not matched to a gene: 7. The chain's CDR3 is CSALGTSGSSNEQFF. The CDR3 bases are TGCAGTGCACTGGGGACTAGCGGGAGTTCCAATGAGCAGTTCTTC.

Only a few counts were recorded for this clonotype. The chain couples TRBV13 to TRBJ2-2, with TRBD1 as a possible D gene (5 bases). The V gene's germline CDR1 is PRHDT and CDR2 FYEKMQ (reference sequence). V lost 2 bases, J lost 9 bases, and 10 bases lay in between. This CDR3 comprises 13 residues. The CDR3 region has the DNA TGTGCCAGCAGCTTACAGGGCCCGTGGGAGCTGTTTTTT. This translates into CASSLQGPWELFF.

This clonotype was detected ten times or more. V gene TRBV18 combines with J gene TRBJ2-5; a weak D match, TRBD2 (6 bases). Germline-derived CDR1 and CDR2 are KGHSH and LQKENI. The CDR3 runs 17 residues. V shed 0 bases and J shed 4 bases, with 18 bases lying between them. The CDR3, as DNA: TGTGCCAGCTCACCACCGACGACTAGTCCCCAGCGAGAGACCCAGTACTTC. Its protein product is CASSPPTTSPQRETQYF.

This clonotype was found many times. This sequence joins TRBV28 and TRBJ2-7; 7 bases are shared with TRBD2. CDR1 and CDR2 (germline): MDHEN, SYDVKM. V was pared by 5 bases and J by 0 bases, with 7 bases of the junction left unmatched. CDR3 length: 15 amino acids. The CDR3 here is CASSPIIAGSYEQYF. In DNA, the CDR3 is TGTGCCAGCAGTCCCATCATAGCGGGCTCCTACGAGCAGTACTTC.

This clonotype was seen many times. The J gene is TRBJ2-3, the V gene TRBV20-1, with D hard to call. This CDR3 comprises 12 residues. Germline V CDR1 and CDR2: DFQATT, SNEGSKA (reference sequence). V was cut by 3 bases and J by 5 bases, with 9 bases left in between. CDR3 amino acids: CSASPVRDTQYF. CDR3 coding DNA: TGCAGTGCTAGCCCGGTTCGAGATACGCAGTATTTT.

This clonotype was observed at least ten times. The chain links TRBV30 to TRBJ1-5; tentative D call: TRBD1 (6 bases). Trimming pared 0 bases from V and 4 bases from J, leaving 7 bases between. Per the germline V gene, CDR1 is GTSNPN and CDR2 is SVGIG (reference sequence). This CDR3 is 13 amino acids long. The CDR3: CAWSVGGNQPQHF. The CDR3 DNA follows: TGTGCCTGGAGTGTAGGGGGGAATCAGCCCCAGCATTTT. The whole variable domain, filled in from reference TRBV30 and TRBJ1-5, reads SQTIHQWPATLVQPVGSPLSLECTVEGTSNPNLYWYRQAAGRGLQLLFYSVGIGQISSEVPQNLSASRPQDRQFILSSKKLLLSDSGFYLCAWSVGGNQPQHFGDGTRLSIL.

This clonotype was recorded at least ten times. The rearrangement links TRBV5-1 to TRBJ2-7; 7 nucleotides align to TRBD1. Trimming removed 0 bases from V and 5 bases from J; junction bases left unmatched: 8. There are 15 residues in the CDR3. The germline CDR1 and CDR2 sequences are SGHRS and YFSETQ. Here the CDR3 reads CASSLGQGALHEQYF. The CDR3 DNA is TGCGCCAGCAGCTTGGGACAGGGCGCCCTCCACGAGCAGTACTTC.

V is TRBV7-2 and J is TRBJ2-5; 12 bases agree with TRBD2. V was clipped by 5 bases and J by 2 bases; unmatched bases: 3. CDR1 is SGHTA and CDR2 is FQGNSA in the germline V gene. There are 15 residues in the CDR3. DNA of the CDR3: TGTGCCAGCAGCCACCTAGCGGGAGGGCAAGAGACCCAGTACTTC. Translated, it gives CASSHLAGGQETQYF.

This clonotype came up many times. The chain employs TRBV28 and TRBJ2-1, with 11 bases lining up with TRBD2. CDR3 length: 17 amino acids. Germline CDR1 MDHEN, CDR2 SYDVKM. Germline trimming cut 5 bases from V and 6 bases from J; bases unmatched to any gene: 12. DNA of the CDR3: TGTGCCAGCAGTCTAATAGCGGGAGGGCAAATAATCAATGAGCAGTTCTTC. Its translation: CASSLIAGGQIINEQFF.

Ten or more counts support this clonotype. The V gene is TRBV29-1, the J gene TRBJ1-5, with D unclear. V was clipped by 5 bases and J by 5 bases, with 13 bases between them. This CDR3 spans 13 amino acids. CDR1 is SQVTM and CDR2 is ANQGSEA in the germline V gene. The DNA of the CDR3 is TGCAGCGTTCGAGACAAACAACATCAGCCCCAGCATTTT. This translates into CSVRDKQHQPQHF. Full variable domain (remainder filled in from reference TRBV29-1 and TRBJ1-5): SAVISQKPSRDICQRGTSLTIQCQVDSQVTMMFWYRQQPGQSLTLIATANQGSEATYESGFVIDKFPISRPNLTFSTLTVSNMSPEDSSIYLCSVRDKQHQPQHFGDGTRLSIL.

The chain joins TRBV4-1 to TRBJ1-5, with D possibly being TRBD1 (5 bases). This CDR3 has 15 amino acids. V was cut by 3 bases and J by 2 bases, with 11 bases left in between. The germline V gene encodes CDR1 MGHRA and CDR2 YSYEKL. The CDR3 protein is CASSHDSGGNQPQHF. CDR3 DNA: TGCGCCAGCAGCCATGACAGTGGGGGCAATCAGCCCCAGCATTTT.

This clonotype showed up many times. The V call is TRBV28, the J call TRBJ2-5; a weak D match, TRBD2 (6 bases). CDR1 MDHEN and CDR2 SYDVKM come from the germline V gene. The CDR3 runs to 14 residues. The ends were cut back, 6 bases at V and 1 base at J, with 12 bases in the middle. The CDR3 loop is CASSLRRVQETQYF. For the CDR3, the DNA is TGTGCCAGCAGCCTACGGAGGGTCCAAGAGACCCAGTACTTC.

CDR3: CASSADRGRMDEQFF. In DNA, the CDR3 is TGTGCCAGCAGCGCGGACAGGGGGCGCATGGATGAGCAGTTCTTC. V usage is TRBV9 and J usage is TRBJ2-1; 11 bases line up with TRBD1. CDR1 is SGDLS, CDR2 YYNGEE, per germline. V was clipped by 3 bases and J by 8 bases; unmatched bases: 7. The CDR3 sequence is 15 residues long.

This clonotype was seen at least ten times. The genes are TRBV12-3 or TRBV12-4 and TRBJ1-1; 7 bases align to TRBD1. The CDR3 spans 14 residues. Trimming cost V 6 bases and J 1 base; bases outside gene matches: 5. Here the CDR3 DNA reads TGTGCCAGCAGCGGACAGGCGAGGAACACTGAAGCTTTCTTT. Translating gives CASSGQARNTEAFF.

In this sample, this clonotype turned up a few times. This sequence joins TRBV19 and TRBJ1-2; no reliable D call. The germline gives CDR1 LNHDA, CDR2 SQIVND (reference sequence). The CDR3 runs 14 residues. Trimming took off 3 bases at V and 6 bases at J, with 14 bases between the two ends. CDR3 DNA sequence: TGTGCCAGTAGTATTTCACTTGGCTGGGATGGCTACACCTTC. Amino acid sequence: CASSISLGWDGYTF.

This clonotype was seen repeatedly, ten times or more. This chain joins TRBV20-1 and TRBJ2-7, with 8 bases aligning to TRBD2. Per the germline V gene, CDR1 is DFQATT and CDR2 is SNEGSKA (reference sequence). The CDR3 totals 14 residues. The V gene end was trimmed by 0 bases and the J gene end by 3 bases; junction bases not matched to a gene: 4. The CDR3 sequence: CSARDPAGGYEQYF. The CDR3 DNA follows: TGCAGTGCTAGAGATCCGGCGGGAGGCTACGAGCAGTACTTC.

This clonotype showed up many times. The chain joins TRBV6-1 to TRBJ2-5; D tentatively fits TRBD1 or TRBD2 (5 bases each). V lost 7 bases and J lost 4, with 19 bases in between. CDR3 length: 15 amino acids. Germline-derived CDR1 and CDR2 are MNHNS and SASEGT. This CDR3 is CASILRAGSGETQYF. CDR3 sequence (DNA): TGTGCCAGCATCCTCAGGGCAGGGAGCGGAGAGACCCAGTACTTC.

CDR3 residues: CASSPQGCEQYF. As DNA, the CDR3 is TGTGCCAGCAGCCCCCAGGGCTGCGAGCAGTACTTC. The chain uses TRBV7-8 and TRBJ2-7; D may be TRBD1 (5 bases). V was cut by 5 bases and J by 6 bases, with 11 bases left in between. Per germline, CDR1 SGHVS and CDR2 FQNEAQ. This CDR3 is 12 amino acids long.

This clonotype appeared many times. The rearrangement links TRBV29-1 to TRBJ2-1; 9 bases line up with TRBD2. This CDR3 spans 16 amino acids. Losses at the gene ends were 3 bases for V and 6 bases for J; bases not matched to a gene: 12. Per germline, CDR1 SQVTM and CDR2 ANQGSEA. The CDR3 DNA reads TGCAGCGTTGATGATGCTAGCGGGGACCTTGGCAATGAGCAGTTCTTC. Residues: CSVDDASGDLGNEQFF.

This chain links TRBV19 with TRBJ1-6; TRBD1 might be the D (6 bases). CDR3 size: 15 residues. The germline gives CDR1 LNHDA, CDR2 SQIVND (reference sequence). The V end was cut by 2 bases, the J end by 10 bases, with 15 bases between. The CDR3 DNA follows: TGTGCCAGTAGTATACGGACAGATCTATGGTCACCCCTCCACTTT. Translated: CASSIRTDLWSPLHF.